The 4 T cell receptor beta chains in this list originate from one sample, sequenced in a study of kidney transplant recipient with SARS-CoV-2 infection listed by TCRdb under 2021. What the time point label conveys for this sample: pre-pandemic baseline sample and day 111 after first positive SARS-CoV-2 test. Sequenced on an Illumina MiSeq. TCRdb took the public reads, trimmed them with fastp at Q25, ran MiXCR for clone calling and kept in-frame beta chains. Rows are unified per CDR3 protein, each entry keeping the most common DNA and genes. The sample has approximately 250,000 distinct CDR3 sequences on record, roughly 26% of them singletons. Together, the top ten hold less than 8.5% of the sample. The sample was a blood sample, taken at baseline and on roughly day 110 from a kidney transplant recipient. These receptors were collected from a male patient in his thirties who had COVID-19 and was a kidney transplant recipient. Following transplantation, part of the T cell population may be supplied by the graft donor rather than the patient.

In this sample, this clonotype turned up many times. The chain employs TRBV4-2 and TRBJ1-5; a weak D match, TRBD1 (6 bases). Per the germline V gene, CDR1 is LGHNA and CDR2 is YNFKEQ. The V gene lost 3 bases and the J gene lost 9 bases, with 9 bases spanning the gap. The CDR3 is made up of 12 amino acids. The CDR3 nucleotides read TGTGCCAGCAGCCAGATACAGGGGCCCCAGCATTTT. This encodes CASSQIQGPQHF.

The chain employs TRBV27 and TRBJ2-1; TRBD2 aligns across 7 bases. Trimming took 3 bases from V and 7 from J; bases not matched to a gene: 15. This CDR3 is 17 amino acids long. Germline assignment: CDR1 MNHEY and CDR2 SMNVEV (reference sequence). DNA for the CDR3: TGTGCCAGCAGTTTTGTTTTTGGGGGGGGGATTTGGAATGAGCAGTTCTTC. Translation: CASSFVFGGGIWNEQFF.

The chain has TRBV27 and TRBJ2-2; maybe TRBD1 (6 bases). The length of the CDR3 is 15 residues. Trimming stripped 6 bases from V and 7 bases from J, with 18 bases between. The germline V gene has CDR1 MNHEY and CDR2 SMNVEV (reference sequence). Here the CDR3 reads CASSPTGIRFGELFF. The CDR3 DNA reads TGTGCCAGCAGCCCCACAGGGATCCGTTTCGGGGAGCTGTTTTTT.

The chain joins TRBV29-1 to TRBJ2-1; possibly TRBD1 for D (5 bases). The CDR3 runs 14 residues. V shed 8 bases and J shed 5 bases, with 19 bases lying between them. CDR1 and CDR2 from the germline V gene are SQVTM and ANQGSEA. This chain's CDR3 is CSLKLGTGHNEQFF. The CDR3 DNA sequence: TGCAGCCTGAAACTGGGAACAGGCCACAATGAGCAGTTCTTC.